This T cell receptor (beta chain) comes out of a study of beta chain features in type 1 diabetes (dated by TCRdb to 2016 to 2018). The study in broad terms: Mean age, gender distribution, total cell number and subset yield did not differ between patients and healthy donors. A total of under 120,000,000 sorted cells were examined across all samples, and RNA yield correlated strongly with the number of cells per subset. The study compared the TCRB repertoires of sorted circulating CD4+ T cell subsets in recently diagnosed type 1 diabetes patients with those in matched healthy donors. Whereas all 30 or so donors provided naive and central memory subsets, regulatory and stem cell-like memory subsets were isolated from just 8 patients and roughly 8 healthy donors.

Each donor gave one peripheral blood draw, approximately 100 mL on average, collected into heparinised tubes. Naive, central memory, regulatory and stem cell-like memory CD4+ T cells were sorted on a BD FACSAria II using a panel including CD45RO, CCR7, CD25, CD127, CD95 and CD27. A purity above 98% was achieved for all sorted populations. PBMCs were isolated right away by Lymphoprep density gradient centrifugation and were stained directly, without culture. So that batch effects would be minimized, each experiment stained and sorted samples in pairs, pairing one healthy donor with one patient. About this clone: This clone's antigen is unknown. Base qualities were left out, and no much larger clone turns up one base away.

The entire isolated RNA was reverse transcribed using the High Capacity cDNA Reverse Transcription Kit, and thus expressed TCRB transcripts were sequenced. Deep immunoSEQ sequencing was applied to naive, central memory and regulatory T cell samples, giving an average of roughly 3.6 million total reads per sample. Sorted cells were lysed in RLT buffer, and RNA was extracted using DNase-treated RNeasy Micro or Mini kits according to cell number. Each cell subset was processed separately to prevent cross-contamination, with patient and healthy donor samples processed together. Using the immunoSEQ multiplex PCR, TCRB sequences were amplified from cDNA into 87-bp fragments spanning the CDR3 region. Sequencing of the amplicons was performed on the Illumina HiSeq platform. The study's own analysis went as follows. PCR bias was computationally corrected using synthetic template baselines, reads within Hamming distance 2 were collapsed, and singletons that could not be merged were discarded. Reads were aligned to IMGT to assign V, D and J genes, CDR3 length, and insertions or deletions at six rearrangement sites. Within each subset, clonotype counts were normalized to the number of sorted cells before true diversity and Gini coefficients were calculated with the tcR R package. The overlap coefficient, calculated on TCRB nucleotide sequences, was used to measure repertoire sharing. The source is immuneACCESS, and TCRdb retained only in-frame sequences with V and J called. Part of the clones is not carried over; for the studies checked, unresolved V genes explain less than half of this, and the remainder is unexplained. Clone size and the V and J calls come from that table; the DNA yielded D and trimming. For this sample the table gives 400,000 or so clones, of which around 9.6% were detected only once. Clones ranked in the top ten supply about 0.6% of the sample.

The CDR3 contains 11 residues, cysteine and phenylalanine counted. Only CDR3 DNA remains: 33 bases, in frame from the first base. CDR1 and CDR2 (MDHEN, SYDVKM) derive from the germline V gene. The full study reports these points: Shorter templates might be favored by PCR, yet because patient and control samples were amplified and corrected together, any such skew would affect both groups equally. Because cDNA was sequenced instead of genomic DNA, activated cells with high expression could be over-represented, although the groups did not differ in activation or CD3 levels. Only small numbers of individuals were included in the HLA sub-analyses, which left unresolved whether HLA type had any influence on TCRB rearrangement. Fewer insertions and more nucleotide deletions at VDJ recombination sites were observed in patients with type 1 diabetes, implying thymic rearrangement abnormalities. Type 1 diabetes patients showed a moderate but significant shortening of TCRB CDR3 length in all four CD4+ subsets. Naive, central memory and regulatory TCRB repertoires appeared to be more alike among patients than among healthy donors.

This sequence originates from a man aged 25-45 years with type 1 diabetes. Sequenced input: central memory CD4+ T cells from blood. The sequence links TRBV28 to TRBJ2-5; the D segment cannot be called with confidence. The assigned J gene may be wrong: the sequence end matches TRBJ2-7 better. The CDR3 region: CASSQNYEQYF. The DNA is TGTGCCAGCAGCCAGAACTACGAGCAGTACTTC.